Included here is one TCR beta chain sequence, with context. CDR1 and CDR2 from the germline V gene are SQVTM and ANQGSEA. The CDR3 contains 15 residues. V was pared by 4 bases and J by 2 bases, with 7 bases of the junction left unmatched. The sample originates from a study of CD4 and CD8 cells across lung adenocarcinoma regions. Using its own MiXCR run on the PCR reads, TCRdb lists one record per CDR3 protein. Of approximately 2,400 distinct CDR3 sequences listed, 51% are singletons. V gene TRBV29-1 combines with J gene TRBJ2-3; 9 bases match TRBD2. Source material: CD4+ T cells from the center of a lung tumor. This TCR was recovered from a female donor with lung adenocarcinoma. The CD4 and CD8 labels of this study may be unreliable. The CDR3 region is CSVGRPSGTTDTQYF. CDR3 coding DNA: TGCAGCGTTGGGAGACCTAGCGGGACCACAGATACGCAGTATTTT.